This section outlines one T cell receptor (beta chain) sequence together with its context. As yet, its antigen is unknown. This sample is drawn from a study of cytomegalovirus exposure and HLA in healthy donors. Overall study findings and caveats: Common viral pathogens seemed, in a later analysis, to connect with several of the most significant clusters.

The PCR contained 60 Vbeta and 13 Jbeta primers. The repertoire was sequenced with immunoSEQ multiplex PCR; TCRdb's copy has only in-frame clones and lacks some. The profile shows around 100,000 clones, more than 75% of them singletons. The CDR3 runs to 19 residues. Germline CDR1 and CDR2: SEHNR and FQNEAQ (reference sequence). Trimming took off 2 bases at V and 3 bases at J, with 20 bases between the two ends. The receptor's source is a woman aged 50 to 60 in good health and CMV-seropositive. The rearrangement uses TRBV7-9 and TRBJ2-6, with D hard to call. Material for sequencing was PBMCs. The CDR3: CASSLRRAAPQDGANVLTF. The DNA for the CDR3 is TGTGCCAGCAGCTTACGACGCGCAGCCCCGCAGGATGGGGCCAACGTCCTGACTTTC. Combining the CDR3 with reference TRBV7-9 and TRBJ2-6 gives the whole variable domain DTGVSQNPRHKITKRGQNVTFRCDPISEHNRLYWYRQTLGQGPEFLTYFQNEAQLEKSRLLSDRFSAERPKGSFSTLEIQRTEQGDSAMYLCASSLRRAAPQDGANVLTFGAGSRLTVL.